Given below is one T cell receptor (beta chain) in context. Its matching antigen is unknown. This entry belongs to a study of shared clonotypes between healthy human individuals. Looking at the study overall: The donors, two women and a few men, were aged 18 to 49. General study points: Apart from blood, nothing was sampled; tissue repertoires likely differ.

Libraries were prepared by immunoSEQ multiplex PCR; TCRdb keeps only in-frame clonotypes and omits some of them. The sample holds some 490,000 clones; approximately 78% are singletons and the top ten take 12%. None of the donors, who were healthy HIV-negative adults, had recently had acute infections or vaccinations. The V and J ends lost 4 bases and 6 bases respectively, with 6 bases between them. The germline gives CDR1 SNHLY, CDR2 FYNNEI. The CDR3 contains 12 residues. V is TRBV2 and J is TRBJ1-4; D not certain. The sequenced sample consisted of PBMCs. The source of this sequence is a woman in her 40s in good health. Some clones in this sample may be carry-over from other donors' samples. The CDR3 sequence is CASSGQHEKLFF. DNA of the CDR3: TGTGCCAGCAGTGGGCAGCATGAAAAACTGTTTTTT.